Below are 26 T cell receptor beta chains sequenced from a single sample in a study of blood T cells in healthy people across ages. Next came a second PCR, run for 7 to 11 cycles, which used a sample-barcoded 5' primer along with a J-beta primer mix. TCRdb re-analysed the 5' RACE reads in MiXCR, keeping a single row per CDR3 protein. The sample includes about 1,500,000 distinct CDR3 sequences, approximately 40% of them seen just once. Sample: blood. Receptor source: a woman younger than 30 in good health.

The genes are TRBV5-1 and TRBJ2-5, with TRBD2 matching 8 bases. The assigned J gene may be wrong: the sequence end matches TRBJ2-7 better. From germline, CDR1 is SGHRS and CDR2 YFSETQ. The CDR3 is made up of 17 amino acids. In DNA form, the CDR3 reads TGCGCCAGCAGCTCCTCTGGAGCGGGAGAACCGTCCGACGAGCAGTACTTC. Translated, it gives CASSSSGAGEPSDEQYF.

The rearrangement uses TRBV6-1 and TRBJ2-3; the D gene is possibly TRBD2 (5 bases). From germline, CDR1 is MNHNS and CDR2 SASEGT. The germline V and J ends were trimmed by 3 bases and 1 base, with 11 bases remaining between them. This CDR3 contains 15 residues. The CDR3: CASSERARGTDTQYF. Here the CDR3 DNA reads TGTGCCAGCAGTGAGAGGGCTCGTGGCACAGATACGCAGTATTTT.

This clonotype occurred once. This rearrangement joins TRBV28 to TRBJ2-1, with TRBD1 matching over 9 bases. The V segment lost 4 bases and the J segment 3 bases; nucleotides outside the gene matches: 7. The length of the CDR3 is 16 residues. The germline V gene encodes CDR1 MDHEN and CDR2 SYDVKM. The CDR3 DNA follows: TGTGCCAGCAGTTCCCGGACAGGGGTAGGCTACAATGAGCAGTTCTTC. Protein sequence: CASSSRTGVGYNEQFF. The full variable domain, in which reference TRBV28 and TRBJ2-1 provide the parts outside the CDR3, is DVKVTQSSRYLVKRTGEKVFLECVQDMDHENMFWYRQDPGLGLRLIYFSYDVKMKEKGDIPEGYSVSREKKERFSLILESASTNQTSMYLCASSSRTGVGYNEQFFGPGTRLTVL.

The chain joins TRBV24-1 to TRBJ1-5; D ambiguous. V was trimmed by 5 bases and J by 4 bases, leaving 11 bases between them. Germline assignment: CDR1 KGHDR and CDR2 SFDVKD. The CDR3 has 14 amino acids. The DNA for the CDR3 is TGTGCCACCAGTGGTAACGGGGTAAATCAGCCCCAGCATTTT. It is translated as CATSGNGVNQPQHF.

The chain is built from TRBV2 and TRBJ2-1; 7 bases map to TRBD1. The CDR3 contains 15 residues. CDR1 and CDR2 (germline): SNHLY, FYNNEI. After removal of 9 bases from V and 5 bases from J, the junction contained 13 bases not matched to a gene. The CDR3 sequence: CARETPGQWDNEQFF. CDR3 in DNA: TGTGCCAGAGAAACTCCGGGACAGTGGGACAATGAGCAGTTCTTC.

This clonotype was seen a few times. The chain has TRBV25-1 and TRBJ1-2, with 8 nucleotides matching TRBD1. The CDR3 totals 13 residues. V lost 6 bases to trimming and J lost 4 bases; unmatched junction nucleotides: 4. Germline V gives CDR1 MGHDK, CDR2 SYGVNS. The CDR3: CASREDRGYGYTF. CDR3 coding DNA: TGTGCCAGCAGAGAAGACAGGGGCTATGGCTACACCTTC.

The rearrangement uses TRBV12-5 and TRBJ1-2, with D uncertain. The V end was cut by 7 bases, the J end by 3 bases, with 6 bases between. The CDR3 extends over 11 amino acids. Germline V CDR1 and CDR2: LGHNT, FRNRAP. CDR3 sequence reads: CASDGHYGYTF. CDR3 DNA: TGTGCTAGTGACGGTCACTATGGCTACACCTTC.

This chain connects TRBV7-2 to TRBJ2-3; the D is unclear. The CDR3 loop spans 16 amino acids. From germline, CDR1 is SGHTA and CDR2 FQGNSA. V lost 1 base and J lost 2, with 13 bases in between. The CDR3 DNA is TGTGCCAGCAGCTTAGGGGTACTTTCTTACACAGATACGCAGTATTTT. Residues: CASSLGVLSYTDTQYF.

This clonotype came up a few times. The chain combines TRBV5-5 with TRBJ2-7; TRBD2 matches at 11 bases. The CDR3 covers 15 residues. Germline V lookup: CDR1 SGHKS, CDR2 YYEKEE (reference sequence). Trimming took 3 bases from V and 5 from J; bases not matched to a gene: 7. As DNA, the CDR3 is TGTGCCAGCAGCTCAACTAGCGGGAGTTACCACGAGCAGTACTTC. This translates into CASSSTSGSYHEQYF.

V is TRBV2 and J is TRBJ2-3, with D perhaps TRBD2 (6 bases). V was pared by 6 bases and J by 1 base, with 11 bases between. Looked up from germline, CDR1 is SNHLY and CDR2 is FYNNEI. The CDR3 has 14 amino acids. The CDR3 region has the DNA TGTGCCAGCAGGGACGGGAGTCGCACAGATACGCAGTATTTT. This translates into CASRDGSRTDTQYF.

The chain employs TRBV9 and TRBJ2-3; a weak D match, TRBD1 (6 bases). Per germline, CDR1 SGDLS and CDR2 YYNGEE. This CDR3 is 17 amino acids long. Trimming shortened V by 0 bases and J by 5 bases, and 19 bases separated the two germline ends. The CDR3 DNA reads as TGTGCCAGCAGCGTAGCCCGGGACACCACTGGAGGAGATACGCAGTATTTT. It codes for CASSVARDTTGGDTQYF.

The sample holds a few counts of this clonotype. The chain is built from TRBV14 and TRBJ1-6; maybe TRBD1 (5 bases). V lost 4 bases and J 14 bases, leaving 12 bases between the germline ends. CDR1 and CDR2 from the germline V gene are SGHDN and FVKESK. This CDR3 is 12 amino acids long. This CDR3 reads CASSRGDLTLHF. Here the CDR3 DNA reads TGTGCCAGCAGCCGAGGGGACCTTACCCTCCACTTT.

The CDR3 here is CASSRLRAENEQFF. For the CDR3, the DNA is TGTGCCAGCAGTCGCCTCCGGGCCGAAAATGAGCAGTTCTTC. The gene calls are TRBV6-5 and TRBJ2-1; no clear D. Trimming took off 5 bases at V and 7 bases at J, with 15 bases between the two ends. This CDR3 comprises 14 residues. Germline loops: CDR1 MNHEY, CDR2 SVGAGI.

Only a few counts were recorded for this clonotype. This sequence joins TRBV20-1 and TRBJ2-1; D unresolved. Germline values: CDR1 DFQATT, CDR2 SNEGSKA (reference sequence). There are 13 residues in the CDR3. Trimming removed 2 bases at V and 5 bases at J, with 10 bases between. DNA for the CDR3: TGCAGTGCTAGAACCGGGTTAGACAATGAGCAGTTCTTC. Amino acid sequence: CSARTGLDNEQFF.

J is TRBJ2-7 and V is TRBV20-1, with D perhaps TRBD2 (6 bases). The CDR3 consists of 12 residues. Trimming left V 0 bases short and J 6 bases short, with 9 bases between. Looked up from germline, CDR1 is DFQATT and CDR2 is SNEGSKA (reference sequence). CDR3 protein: CSARDTTSEQYF. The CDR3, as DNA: TGCAGTGCTAGAGATACGACTAGCGAGCAGTACTTC.

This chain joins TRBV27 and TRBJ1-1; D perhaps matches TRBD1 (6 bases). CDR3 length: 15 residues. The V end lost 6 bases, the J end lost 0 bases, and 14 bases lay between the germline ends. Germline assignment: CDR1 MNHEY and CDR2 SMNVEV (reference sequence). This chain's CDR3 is CASRKGGTLNTEAFF. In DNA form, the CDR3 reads TGTGCCAGCAGGAAGGGGGGGACTTTGAACACTGAAGCTTTCTTT.

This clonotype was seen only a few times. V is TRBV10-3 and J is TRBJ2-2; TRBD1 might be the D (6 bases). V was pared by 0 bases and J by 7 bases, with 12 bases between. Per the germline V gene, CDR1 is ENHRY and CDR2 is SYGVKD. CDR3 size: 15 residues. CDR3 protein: CAISESLQGIGELFF. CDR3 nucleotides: TGTGCCATCAGTGAGTCGTTACAGGGCATCGGGGAGCTGTTTTTT.

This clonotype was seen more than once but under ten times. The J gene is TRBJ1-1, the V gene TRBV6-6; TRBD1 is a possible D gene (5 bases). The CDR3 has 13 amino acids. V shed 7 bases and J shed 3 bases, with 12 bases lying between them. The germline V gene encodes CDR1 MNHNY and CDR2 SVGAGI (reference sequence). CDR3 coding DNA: TGTGCCAGCACCAGGGAGGGGTACACTGAAGCTTTCTTT. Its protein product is CASTREGYTEAFF.

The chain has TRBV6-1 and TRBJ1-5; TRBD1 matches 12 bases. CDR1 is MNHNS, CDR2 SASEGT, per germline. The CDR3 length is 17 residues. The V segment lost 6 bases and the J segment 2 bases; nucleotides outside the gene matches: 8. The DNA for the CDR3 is TGTGCCAGCAGGTCCGGGACAGGGGGCACGGGCAATCAGCCCCAGCATTTT. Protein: CASRSGTGGTGNQPQHF.

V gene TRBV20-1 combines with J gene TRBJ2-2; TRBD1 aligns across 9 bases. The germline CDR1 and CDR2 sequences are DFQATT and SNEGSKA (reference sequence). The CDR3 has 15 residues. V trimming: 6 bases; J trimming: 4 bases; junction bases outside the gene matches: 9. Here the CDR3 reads CSAPGTGRGTGELFF. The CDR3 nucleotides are TGCAGTGCCCCCGGGACAGGGCGAGGCACCGGGGAGCTGTTTTTT.

In DNA, the CDR3 is TGTGCCAGCAGTCATTCTAGGAGCTCCTACAATGAGCAGTTCTTC. Its translation: CASSHSRSSYNEQFF. The chain employs TRBV28 and TRBJ2-1; the D is unclear. This CDR3 region has 15 residues. V lost 5 bases, J lost 0 bases, and 11 bases lay in between. CDR1 is MDHEN, CDR2 SYDVKM, per germline.

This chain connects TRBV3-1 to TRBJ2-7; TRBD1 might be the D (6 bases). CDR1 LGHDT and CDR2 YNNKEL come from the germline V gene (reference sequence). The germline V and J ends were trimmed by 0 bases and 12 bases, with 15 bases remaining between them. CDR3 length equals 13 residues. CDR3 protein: CASSQDMTGGAYF. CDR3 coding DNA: TGTGCCAGCAGCCAAGATATGACAGGTGGCGCGTACTTC.

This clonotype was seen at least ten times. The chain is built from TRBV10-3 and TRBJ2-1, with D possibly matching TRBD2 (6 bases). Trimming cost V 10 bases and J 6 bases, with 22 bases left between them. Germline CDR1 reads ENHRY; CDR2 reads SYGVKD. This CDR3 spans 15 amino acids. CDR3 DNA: TGTGCCACGGTCGACCCCGGGACTCCCCCCAATGAGCAGTTCTTC. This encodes CATVDPGTPPNEQFF.

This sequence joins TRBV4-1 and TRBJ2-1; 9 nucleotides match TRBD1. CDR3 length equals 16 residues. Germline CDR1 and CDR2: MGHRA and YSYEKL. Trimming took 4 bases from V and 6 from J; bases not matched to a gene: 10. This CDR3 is CASSPGRDRVFNEQFF. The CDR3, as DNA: TGCGCCAGCAGCCCCGGCCGGGACAGGGTTTTCAATGAGCAGTTCTTC.

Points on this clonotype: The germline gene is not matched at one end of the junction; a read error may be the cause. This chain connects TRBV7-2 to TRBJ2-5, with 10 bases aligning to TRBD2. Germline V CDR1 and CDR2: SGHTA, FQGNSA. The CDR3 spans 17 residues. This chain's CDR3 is CVSSLYVTSGRQETQYF. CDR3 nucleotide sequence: TGTGTCAGCAGCTTATACGTGACTAGCGGGCGTCAAGAGACCCAGTACTTC. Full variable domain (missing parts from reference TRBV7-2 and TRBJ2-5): GAGVSQSPSNKVTEKGKDVELRCDPISGHTALYWYRQSLGQGLEFLIYFQGNSAPDKSGLPSDRFSAERTGGSVSTLTIQRTQQEDSAVYLCVSSLYVTSGRQETQYFGPGTRLLVL.

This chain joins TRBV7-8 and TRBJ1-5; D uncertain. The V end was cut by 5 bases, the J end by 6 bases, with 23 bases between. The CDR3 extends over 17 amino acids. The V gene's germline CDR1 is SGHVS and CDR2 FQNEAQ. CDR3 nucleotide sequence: TGTGCCAGCAGCCCACGTTTTTTAGTACAGTCCGGTCAGCCCCAGCATTTT. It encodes CASSPRFLVQSGQPQHF. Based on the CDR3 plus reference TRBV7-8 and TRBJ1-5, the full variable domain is GAGVSQSPRYKVAKRGQDVALRCDPISGHVSLFWYQQALGQGPEFLTYFQNEAQLDKSGLPSDRFFAERPEGSVSTLKIQRTQQEDSAVYLCASSPRFLVQSGQPQHFGDGTRLSIL.